A few counts support the clone carrying this T cell receptor beta chain. Its antigen remains unidentified. The entry originates in a study of cytomegalovirus exposure and HLA in healthy donors. Study results and limitations: In vitro checks showed that three CMV-associated chains really do target CMV antigens.

The PCR had 60 Vbeta and 13 Jbeta primers. The protocol was immunoSEQ multiplex PCR, while the TCRdb copy is restricted to in-frame clones and leaves out a portion. The profile shows roughly 100,000 clones, approximately 9% of them singletons. The specimen sequenced was PBMCs. This receptor was taken from a man aged 45-65 years in good health and CMV-seropositive.

The CDR3, as DNA: TGTGCCTGGAGGGTTAGTTACACTAATGAAAAACTGTTTTTT. It specifies CAWRVSYTNEKLFF. The chain carries TRBV30 and TRBJ1-4; D uncertain. This CDR3 comprises 14 residues. V gave up 3 bases and J gave up 2 bases, with 10 bases separating them. Germline V gene sequence: CDR1 GTSNPN, CDR2 SVGIG (reference sequence).